This entry lists 26 T cell receptor beta chains sequenced from one sample in a study of cytomegalovirus exposure and HLA in healthy donors. Using immunoSEQ multiplex PCR, the repertoire was profiled, and TCRdb retains in-frame clones only, with some absent. This sample has approximately 58,000 clones, with 90% to 95% found just once. Sequencing used PBMCs. Receptors originate from a man younger than 35 in good health and CMV-seronegative.

V gene TRBV7-2 combines with J gene TRBJ2-4; TRBD2 is a possible D gene (6 bases). CDR1 SGHTA and CDR2 FQGNSA come from the germline V gene. This CDR3 contains 16 residues. The V end was cut by 3 bases, the J end by 7 bases, with 19 bases between. The CDR3: CASSFGTPFYENIQYF. CDR3 bases: TGTGCCAGCAGCTTCGGGACTCCGTTTTATGAGAACATTCAGTACTTC.

This chain uses TRBV10-2 with TRBJ2-7; no clear D gene. CDR3 size: 13 residues. Germline CDR1 WSHSY, CDR2 SAAADI. V was pared by 2 bases and J by 3 bases, with 8 bases between. CDR3: CASSEEILYEQYF. DNA of the CDR3: TGCGCCAGCAGTGAGGAGATCCTCTACGAGCAGTACTTC.

The chain has TRBV2 and TRBJ2-1; 8 bases agree with TRBD2. Germline V lookup: CDR1 SNHLY, CDR2 FYNNEI. The V and J ends lost 0 bases and 0 bases, in that order; junction bases with no gene match: 1. The CDR3 is 16 residues long. The chain's CDR3 is CASSEALAGSYNEQFF. The CDR3 coding sequence is TGTGCCAGCAGTGAAGCCCTAGCGGGCTCCTACAATGAGCAGTTCTTC.

The chain is built from TRBV7-9 and TRBJ1-1; unclear D gene. This CDR3 contains 16 residues. The V end was cut by 4 bases, the J end by 0 bases, with 15 bases between. CDR1 is SEHNR and CDR2 is FQNEAQ in the germline V gene (reference sequence). The DNA of the CDR3 is TGTGCCAGCAGCTCCACCGCCCTCGGGGTGAACACTGAAGCTTTCTTT. It is translated as CASSSTALGVNTEAFF.

This clone was seen only once. The chain couples TRBV7-9 to TRBJ1-4; D may be TRBD1 (6 bases). Trimming took off 5 bases at V and 8 bases at J, with 18 bases between the two ends. Germline values: CDR1 SEHNR, CDR2 FQNEAQ (reference sequence). CDR3 length: 15 residues. The CDR3 DNA follows: TGTGCCAGCAGCACTCGGACAGCCGTTGAGGAAAAACTGTTTTTT. It is translated as CASSTRTAVEEKLFF.

The genes are TRBV27 and TRBJ1-5; 7 bases map to TRBD1. After removal of 4 bases from V and 1 base from J, the junction contained 7 bases not matched to a gene. This CDR3 spans 16 amino acids. Germline loops: CDR1 MNHEY, CDR2 SMNVEV (reference sequence). The chain's CDR3 is CASSSITRGSNQPQHF. DNA for the CDR3: TGTGCCAGCAGTTCCATCACCAGGGGGAGCAATCAGCCCCAGCATTTT.

This chain links TRBV7-9 with TRBJ2-3; 7 bases are a match to TRBD2. The V segment lost 5 bases and the J segment 4 bases; nucleotides outside the gene matches: 12. This CDR3 region has 16 residues. Looked up from germline, CDR1 is SEHNR and CDR2 is FQNEAQ (reference sequence). The CDR3 is CASSPRAGVGADTQYF. In DNA form, the CDR3 reads TGTGCCAGCAGCCCAAGGGCGGGGGTTGGTGCAGATACGCAGTATTTT. Drawing the rest from reference TRBV7-9 and TRBJ2-3, the complete variable domain is DTGVSQNPRHKITKRGQNVTFRCDPISEHNRLYWYRQTLGQGPEFLTYFQNEAQLEKSRLLSDRFSAERPKGSFSTLEIQRTEQGDSAMYLCASSPRAGVGADTQYFGPGTRLTVL.

The CDR3 DNA is TGCGCCAGCAGCCCTACAGGAGACACCTACGAGCAGTACTTC. Translating gives CASSPTGDTYEQYF. This rearrangement joins TRBV4-3 to TRBJ2-7, with a possible D match to TRBD1 (5 bases). Trimming left V 4 bases short and J 2 bases short, with 12 bases between. From germline, CDR1 is LGHNA and CDR2 YSLEER. The CDR3 extends over 14 amino acids.

Comment on this clone: One end of the junction is discordant with germline, which a read error may explain. The rearrangement joins TRBV28 to TRBJ2-3, with TRBD2 matching 7 bases. The germline CDR1 and CDR2 sequences are MDHEN and SYDVKM. The CDR3 has 13 amino acids. This CDR3 reads CASSPSTSSRWDF. The CDR3 DNA reads TGTGCCAGCAGTCCGTCGACTAGCTCGCGGTGGGATTTT.

The V and J genes are TRBV11-2 and TRBJ2-7, with D possibly matching TRBD2 (5 bases). The CDR3 sequence is 16 residues long. V was trimmed by 1 base and J by 2 bases, leaving 15 bases between them. CDR1 and CDR2 from the germline V gene are SGHAT and FQNNGV. CDR3 nucleotide sequence: TGTGCCAGCAGCTTAGTAAGGCTTGGGAGTGCCTACGAGCAGTACTTC. Translated: CASSLVRLGSAYEQYF.

The V and J genes are TRBV5-1 and TRBJ1-3, with TRBD1 matching 11 bases. Germline V gives CDR1 SGHRS, CDR2 YFSETQ. The CDR3 is 17 residues long. J gave up 0 bases and V 4 bases, and 6 bases lay outside the gene matches. This CDR3 reads CASSRGQGASSGNTIYF. The CDR3 DNA is TGCGCCAGCAGCCGCGGACAGGGGGCCAGCTCTGGAAACACCATATATTTT.

V is TRBV9 and J is TRBJ2-3; D perhaps matches TRBD2 (5 bases). The CDR3 consists of 16 residues. Germline loops: CDR1 SGDLS, CDR2 YYNGEE. V dropped 0 bases and J dropped 0 bases, with 11 bases sitting between them. CDR3 sequence reads: CASSVGSGGSTDTQYF. Written as DNA, the CDR3 is TGTGCCAGCAGCGTAGGATCCGGCGGGAGCACAGATACGCAGTATTTT.

This chain connects TRBV7-2 to TRBJ2-3; possibly TRBD2 for D (6 bases). Germline assignment: CDR1 SGHTA and CDR2 FQGNSA. With 1 base removed from V and 4 bases from J, the gap between germline ends came to 6 bases. CDR3 length equals 13 residues. The CDR3 bases are TGTGCCAGCAGCTTAGAGCGGGCAGATACGCAGTATTTT. This encodes CASSLERADTQYF.

The chain uses TRBV28 and TRBJ2-3, with 9 bases matching TRBD2. The V segment lost 6 bases and the J segment 1 base; nucleotides outside the gene matches: 8. Germline V gene sequence: CDR1 MDHEN, CDR2 SYDVKM. The CDR3 has 16 amino acids. The CDR3 DNA reads TGTGCCAGCAGGGGGAATTTAGCGGGAGGCACAGATACGCAGTATTTT. Translated: CASRGNLAGGTDTQYF.

The rearrangement links TRBV5-1 to TRBJ2-7, with 7 bases identical to TRBD2. Germline lookup yields CDR1 SGHRS and CDR2 YFSETQ. Germline trimming cut 0 bases from V and 2 bases from J; bases unmatched to any gene: 5. The CDR3 has 15 amino acids. The DNA of the CDR3 is TGCGCCAGCAGCTTGGAGGCTAGCGGCGCCTACGAGCAGTACTTC. It codes for CASSLEASGAYEQYF.

V gene TRBV11-2 combines with J gene TRBJ2-2, with a weak D call TRBD2 (5 bases). V lost 3 bases to trimming and J lost 1 base, with 18 bases between them. CDR1 and CDR2 from the germline V gene are SGHAT and FQNNGV. The CDR3 covers 18 residues. CDR3 coding DNA: TGTGCCAGCAGCTTCGGAAGATTACTAGGACGGAACACCGGGGAGCTGTTTTTT. It specifies CASSFGRLLGRNTGELFF.

V usage is TRBV11-2 and J usage is TRBJ2-3; 7 bases align to TRBD1. After removal of 5 bases from V and 2 bases from J, the junction contained 10 bases not matched to a gene. Germline V lookup: CDR1 SGHAT, CDR2 FQNNGV. The CDR3 sequence is 16 residues long. CDR3: CASSPRDSKTTDTQYF. CDR3 bases: TGTGCCAGCAGCCCCAGGGACAGCAAAACCACAGATACGCAGTATTTT.

The J gene is TRBJ2-2, the V gene TRBV7-8; 9 bases line up with TRBD2. The CDR3 runs 16 residues. V lost 4 bases to trimming and J lost 5 bases; unmatched junction nucleotides: 8. CDR1 and CDR2 (germline): SGHVS, FQNEAQ. The chain's CDR3 is CASSWREGPGTGELFF. The CDR3 DNA reads as TGTGCCAGCAGCTGGCGGGAGGGCCCGGGTACCGGGGAGCTGTTTTTT.

This clone was observed a single time. The V call is TRBV18, the J call TRBJ1-1; 7 bases line up with TRBD1. Germline loops: CDR1 KGHSH, CDR2 LQKENI. The CDR3 is 16 amino acids. V was clipped by 4 bases and J by 6 bases; unmatched bases: 14. CDR3 protein: CASSRGGQTGIPEAFF. The CDR3 DNA reads as TGTGCCAGCTCACGAGGGGGACAGACCGGAATCCCTGAAGCTTTCTTT.

The chain combines TRBV29-1 with TRBJ2-7; D remains unclear. The V gene's germline CDR1 is SQVTM and CDR2 ANQGSEA. The CDR3 is 15 amino acids. V was shortened by 4 bases and J by 0 bases, with 16 bases between the two germline ends. The CDR3 loop reads CSVGITQDYSYEQYF. In DNA, the CDR3 is TGCAGCGTTGGAATTACTCAAGATTACTCCTACGAGCAGTACTTC.

In this sample, this clone turned up once. The rearrangement links TRBV27 to TRBJ2-1; 10 nucleotides line up with TRBD2. The CDR3 is 16 residues long. Losses at the gene ends were 4 bases for V and 4 bases for J; bases not matched to a gene: 7. CDR1 and CDR2 (germline): MNHEY, SMNVEV (reference sequence). The CDR3 DNA is TGTGCCAGCAGTTCCGGGACTAGCGCTCTATACAATGAGCAGTTCTTC. Protein: CASSSGTSALYNEQFF.

The chain is built from TRBV21-1 and TRBJ2-7; TRBD1, the D gene given by the table, was not confirmed from the DNA. TRBV21-1 represents a pseudogene. The CDR3 extends over 13 amino acids. As DNA, the CDR3 is TGTGCCACCCCTAGGACAGGGACGTACGAGCAGTACTTC. It specifies CATPRTGTYEQYF.

The chain carries TRBV28 and TRBJ1-1, with TRBD1 matching over 8 bases. Germline assignment: CDR1 MDHEN and CDR2 SYDVKM. Trimming removed 3 bases from V and 10 bases from J; junction bases left unmatched: 7. The CDR3 totals 13 residues. The CDR3, as DNA: TGTGCCAGCAGTTTCAACAGGGGGGAAGGAGCTTTCTTT. Protein: CASSFNRGEGAFF.

The chain carries TRBV13 and TRBJ1-1; 10 bases are a match to TRBD1. The CDR3 totals 14 residues. CDR1 is PRHDT, CDR2 FYEKMQ, per germline (reference sequence). Germline trimming cut 5 bases from V and 4 bases from J; bases unmatched to any gene: 4. CDR3 loop: CASSRRDRGTEAFF. The CDR3 region has the DNA TGTGCCAGCAGCCGAAGGGACAGGGGCACTGAAGCTTTCTTT.

This sequence joins TRBV19 and TRBJ2-7; possible D gene TRBD2, 5 bases. The CDR3 extends over 14 amino acids. The germline V and J ends were trimmed by 0 bases and 6 bases, with 12 bases remaining between them. Germline V gives CDR1 LNHDA, CDR2 SQIVND (reference sequence). CDR3 coding DNA: TGTGCCAGTAGTATAGAAATATCGGGGATCGAGCAGTACTTC. Translation: CASSIEISGIEQYF.

The chain recombines TRBV2 with TRBJ1-5; D not resolved. Trimming removed 3 bases at V and 4 bases at J, with 13 bases between. CDR3 length: 15 residues. From germline, CDR1 is SNHLY and CDR2 FYNNEI. The CDR3 DNA reads as TGTGCCAGCAGTGATGCGGGGTTGGGGAATCAGCCCCAGCATTTT. This translates into CASSDAGLGNQPQHF.